Shown below are 21 T cell receptor beta chains from a single sample sequenced in a study of T cell changes during pregnancy in multiple sclerosis. TCRdb's copy holds only in-frame clones and misses some; the assay was immunoSEQ multiplex PCR. In the table there are over 45,000 clones, approximately 90% of which are singletons. Material: peripheral blood, obtained in the first trimester of pregnancy. These receptors were collected from a female donor with multiple sclerosis, enrolled in a pregnancy study.

The J gene is TRBJ2-2, the V gene TRBV5-5; D gene ambiguous. The CDR3 runs 12 residues. V was shortened by 4 bases and J by 1 base, with 2 bases between the two germline ends. Germline CDR1 is SGHKS and CDR2 is YYEKEE (reference sequence). This CDR3 reads CASSQNTGELFF. CDR3 nucleotides: TGTGCCAGCAGCCAGAACACCGGGGAGCTGTTTTTT.

V and J are TRBV19 and TRBJ2-5, with D unclear. V was pared by 3 bases and J by 0 bases, with 5 bases between. This CDR3 is 13 amino acids long. Germline-derived CDR1 and CDR2 are LNHDA and SQIVND (reference sequence). The CDR3 region is CASSIKHQETQYF. In DNA, the CDR3 is TGTGCCAGTAGTATTAAGCACCAAGAGACCCAGTACTTC.

This sequence joins TRBV7-2 and TRBJ2-7; 10 nucleotides match TRBD2. The CDR3 totals 14 residues. The germline V gene encodes CDR1 SGHTA and CDR2 FQGNSA. The V and J ends lost 4 bases and 3 bases, in that order; junction bases with no gene match: 3. CDR3 nucleotides: TGTGCCAGCAGCTGGAGGACTAGCGGCTACGAGCAGTACTTC. Translated: CASSWRTSGYEQYF.

The V gene is TRBV28, the J gene TRBJ2-1; D is perhaps TRBD1 (6 bases). Trimming took 2 bases from V and 5 from J, leaving 19 bases between them. The CDR3 runs 17 residues. CDR1 is MDHEN, CDR2 SYDVKM, per germline. CDR3 nucleotide sequence: TGTGCCAGCAGTTTAATTCCCTGGGGGCGAGGGGACAATGAGCAGTTCTTC. This encodes CASSLIPWGRGDNEQFF.

The count of this clone is one. The chain has TRBV11-2 and TRBJ2-7; 13 bases map to TRBD2. Germline V gene sequence: CDR1 SGHAT, CDR2 FQNNGV. Unmatched junction bases numbered 4, after V lost 3 bases and J lost 5 bases. CDR3 size: 15 residues. CDR3 DNA sequence: TGTGCCAGCAGCTTCTCTGGGACTAGCGGGGACGAGCAGTACTTC. Translation gives CASSFSGTSGDEQYF.

The chain is built from TRBV5-1 and TRBJ2-2; TRBD2 aligns across 13 bases. The CDR3 has 16 residues. V lost 1 base and J lost 7; bases outside the gene matches: 4. Germline CDR1 reads SGHRS; CDR2 reads YFSETQ. CDR3 bases: TGCGCCAGCAGCTTGAGGACTAGCGGGGGAGGCGGGGAGCTGTTTTTT. It encodes CASSLRTSGGGGELFF.

The chain recombines TRBV11-1 with TRBJ1-6; D gene unclear. The CDR3 spans 13 residues. V lost 3 bases, J lost 14 bases, and 14 bases lay in between. Germline CDR1 and CDR2: SGHAT and FQDESV (reference sequence). CDR3 residues: CASSFDPRATLHF. The CDR3 coding sequence is TGTGCCAGCAGCTTTGACCCGCGGGCCACCCTCCACTTT.

The rearrangement links TRBV18 to TRBJ1-2; 10 bases fit TRBD1. Looked up from germline, CDR1 is KGHSH and CDR2 is LQKENI. The CDR3 is made up of 15 amino acids. J lost 6 bases, V lost 3 bases, and 7 bases had no gene match. Here the CDR3 DNA reads TGTGCCAGCTCACCTACGACAGGGGGCAGAGATGGCTACACCTTC. Its translation is CASSPTTGGRDGYTF.

The chain joins TRBV5-1 to TRBJ2-1; 11 nucleotides agree with TRBD1. This CDR3 has 15 residues. Looked up from germline, CDR1 is SGHRS and CDR2 is YFSETQ. V lost 3 bases and J lost 8; bases outside the gene matches: 7. This CDR3 is CASSSQGQGVDEQFF. Here the CDR3 DNA reads TGCGCCAGCAGCTCCCAGGGACAGGGGGTTGATGAGCAGTTCTTC.

The chain carries TRBV18 and TRBJ2-4; D unclear. V was clipped by 0 bases and J by 0 bases, with 12 bases between them. Germline values: CDR1 KGHSH, CDR2 LQKENI. The CDR3 runs 17 residues. CDR3 DNA sequence: TGTGCCAGCTCACCACCGTCGGGTCATACAGCCAAAAACATTCAGTACTTC. Encoded protein: CASSPPSGHTAKNIQYF. The variable domain in full, with the rest retrieved from reference TRBV18 and TRBJ2-4, is NAGVMQNPRHLVRRRGQEARLRCSPMKGHSHVYWYRQLPEEGLKFMVYLQKENIIDESGMPKERFSAEFPKEGPSILRIQQVVRGDSAAYFCASSPPSGHTAKNIQYFGAGTRLSVL.

Of note for this clone: At one end the junction does not follow the germline gene, possibly because of a read error. This chain uses TRBV7-2 with TRBJ1-1, with 8 bases fitting TRBD1. The germline CDR1 and CDR2 sequences are SGHTA and FQGNSA. The length of the CDR3 is 15 residues. The CDR3 sequence is CASRWIQGVNTEAFF. The CDR3 DNA is TGTGCTAGCAGATGGATACAGGGGGTAAACACTGAAGCTTTCTTT.

This chain connects TRBV19 to TRBJ2-1; TRBD2 agrees at 16 bases. Looked up from germline, CDR1 is LNHDA and CDR2 is SQIVND (reference sequence). This CDR3 spans 15 amino acids. The junction had 4 bases not matched to a gene; V was cut back by 5 bases and J by 9 bases. CDR3 nucleotides: TGTGCCAGTAGTCCGGGACTAGCGGGGGGGCGTGAGCAGTTCTTC. Protein product: CASSPGLAGGREQFF.

DNA for the CDR3: TGTGCCAGCAGCTTGGCCGTGTGGGAGCTCGGCTACTATGGCTACACCTTC. It codes for CASSLAVWELGYYGYTF. V usage is TRBV5-8 and J usage is TRBJ1-2; D gene ambiguous. This CDR3 is 17 amino acids long. Trimming shortened V by 0 bases and J by 3 bases, and 18 bases separated the two germline ends. In germline, CDR1 is SGHTS, CDR2 YDEGEE.

This clone was seen only a few times. V usage is TRBV6-1 and J usage is TRBJ1-4; 7 bases fit TRBD1. Germline V gene data show CDR1 as MNHNS and CDR2 as SASEGT. Trimming at V came to 0 bases and at J to 6 bases, leaving 4 bases not matched to a gene. The CDR3 totals 15 residues. The CDR3 coding sequence is TGTGCCAGCAGTGAAGCAGGGGGCGAATATGAAAAACTGTTTTTT. Translating gives CASSEAGGEYEKLFF.

The rearrangement joins TRBV30 to TRBJ1-2; 7 positions match TRBD1. The junction had 10 bases not matched to a gene; V was cut back by 2 bases and J by 4 bases. CDR1 and CDR2 (germline): GTSNPN, SVGIG (reference sequence). This CDR3 has 15 residues. This CDR3 is CAWSYTFRDSYGYTF. The CDR3 coding sequence is TGTGCCTGGAGTTACACTTTCCGGGACAGCTATGGCTACACCTTC. The full variable domain, its missing parts supplied by reference TRBV30 and TRBJ1-2, is SQTIHQWPATLVQPVGSPLSLECTVEGTSNPNLYWYRQAAGRGLQLLFYSVGIGQISSEVPQNLSASRPQDRQFILSSKKLLLSDSGFYLCAWSYTFRDSYGYTFGSGTRLTVV.

The V call is TRBV28, the J call TRBJ2-5, with TRBD2 as a possible D gene (5 bases). The ends were cut back, 3 bases at V and 2 bases at J, with 19 bases in the middle. Germline values: CDR1 MDHEN, CDR2 SYDVKM. The CDR3 is 17 residues long. CDR3 in DNA: TGTGCCAGCAGTTTGATCTTAGGAGGAGTGAGGCAAGAGACCCAGTACTTC. It codes for CASSLILGGVRQETQYF.

This chain connects TRBV18 to TRBJ1-1, with unresolved D. Trimming took 3 bases from V and 8 from J, leaving 16 bases between them. CDR1 KGHSH and CDR2 LQKENI come from the germline V gene. The CDR3 is 14 residues long. The CDR3 DNA reads TGTGCCAGCTCACCGACCAAACAGAAAGACGAAGCTTTCTTT. It codes for CASSPTKQKDEAFF.

This chain joins TRBV5-6 and TRBJ1-2, with 10 bases that match TRBD1. The germline gives CDR1 SGHDT, CDR2 YYEEEE. J gave up 3 bases and V 1 base, and 12 bases lay outside the gene matches. The CDR3 sequence is 18 residues long. The CDR3 DNA reads TGTGCCAGCAGCTTGTATTCCCCCGGGACAGGGGTTCACTATGGCTACACCTTC. It is translated as CASSLYSPGTGVHYGYTF.

The chain combines TRBV29-1 with TRBJ2-1, with D perhaps matching TRBD1 (6 bases). The CDR3 spans 14 residues. Per the germline V gene, CDR1 is SQVTM and CDR2 is ANQGSEA. V lost 7 bases and J lost 2, with 15 bases in between. The DNA for the CDR3 is TGCAGCGCCAGGGCCGGACAGACCTACAATGAGCAGTTCTTC. Its protein is CSARAGQTYNEQFF.

This chain uses TRBV7-3 with TRBJ1-4; 7 bases fit TRBD1. Germline CDR1 SGHTA, CDR2 FQGTGA. The CDR3 runs 15 residues. V gave up 5 bases and J gave up 8 bases; unmatched junction bases: 11. CDR3 amino acids: CASSPTGVSGEKLFF. As DNA, the CDR3 is TGTGCCAGCAGCCCAACAGGGGTCAGTGGCGAAAAACTGTTTTTT.

For this clone: Other DNA sequences in the sample encode the same CDR3. This rearrangement joins TRBV5-4 to TRBJ2-5, with a weak D call TRBD2 (6 bases). V shed 2 bases and J shed 5 bases, with 10 bases lying between them. From germline, CDR1 is SGHNT and CDR2 YYREEE (reference sequence). There are 13 residues in the CDR3. The CDR3 is CASSFYRGETQYF. For the CDR3, the DNA is TGTGCCAGCAGCTTTTACCGGGGGGAGACCCAGTACTTC.